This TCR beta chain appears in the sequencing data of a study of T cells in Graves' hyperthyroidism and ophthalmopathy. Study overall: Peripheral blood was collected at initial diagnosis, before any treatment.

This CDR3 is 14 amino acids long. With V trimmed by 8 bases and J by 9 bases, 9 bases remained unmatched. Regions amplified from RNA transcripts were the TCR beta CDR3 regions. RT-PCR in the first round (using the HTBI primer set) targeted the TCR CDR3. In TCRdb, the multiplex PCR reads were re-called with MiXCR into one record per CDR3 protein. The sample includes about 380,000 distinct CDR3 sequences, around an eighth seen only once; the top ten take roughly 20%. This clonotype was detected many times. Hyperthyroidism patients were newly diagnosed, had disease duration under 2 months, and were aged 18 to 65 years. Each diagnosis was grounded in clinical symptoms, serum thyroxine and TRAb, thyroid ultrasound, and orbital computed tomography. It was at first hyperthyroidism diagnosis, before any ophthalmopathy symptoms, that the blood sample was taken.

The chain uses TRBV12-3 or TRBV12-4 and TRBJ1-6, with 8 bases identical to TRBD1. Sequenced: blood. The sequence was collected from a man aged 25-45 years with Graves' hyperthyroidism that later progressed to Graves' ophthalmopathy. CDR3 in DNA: TGTGCCAGCTCCCGCAGGGGGCGAAGTTCACCCCTCCACTTT. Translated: CASSRRGRSSPLHF.